This T cell receptor beta chain was profiled in a study of response to subunit inactivated influenza vaccine. Points from the study as a whole: Each seasonal influenza vaccination, the authors suggested, recruits few new T cells.

This clonotype appeared many times. Its cognate antigen is unknown. The CDR3 runs 17 residues. The ends were cut back, 3 bases at V and 0 bases at J, with 13 bases in the middle. The germline gives CDR1 SGHRS, CDR2 YFSETQ. In TCRdb, the RT-PCR reads were re-called with MiXCR into one record per CDR3 protein. The sample has more than 400,000 distinct CDR3 sequences, roughly 9.7% seen once; the top ten hold over 9.5%. Sequenced material: PBMCs from blood, taken around seven weeks after vaccination. The V call is TRBV5-1, the J call TRBJ2-6; the D gene could be TRBD1 or TRBD2 (7 bases each). This receptor was taken from a man aged 50-59 years who received an inactivated influenza vaccine. CDR3 in DNA: TGCGCCAGCAGCTGGGAGGGGGCCCACTCTGGGGCCAACGTCCTGACTTTC. Translated, it gives CASSWEGAHSGANVLTF.